This T cell receptor (beta chain) originates from a study of blood T cells in healthy people across ages. Germline lookup yields CDR1 SGHKS and CDR2 YYEKEE (reference sequence). The CDR3 runs 15 residues. V gave up 4 bases and J gave up 5 bases; unmatched junction bases: 7. It was with a sample-barcoded 5' primer and a J-beta primer mix that a second PCR of roughly 6 to 12 cycles was run. One entry per CDR3 protein results from TCRdb running MiXCR on the 5' RACE reads. Of some 850,000 distinct CDR3 sequences listed, around a quarter are singletons. The same data also went into a second study, on T cells of mothers and their children. That paper states: In this cohort, donors were a few healthy Caucasian mothers plus their six children.

This receptor was taken from a boy aged 5 to 17 in good health. The chain carries TRBV5-5 and TRBJ2-1; 9 bases match TRBD1. Material for sequencing was blood. The CDR3 spells CASSRGTGTNNEQFF. Here the CDR3 DNA reads TGTGCCAGCAGCCGCGGGACAGGGACGAACAATGAGCAGTTCTTC.